A selection of T cell receptor beta chains follows, all from one sample in a study of T cells in Graves' hyperthyroidism and ophthalmopathy. In TCRdb, the multiplex PCR reads were re-called with MiXCR into one record per CDR3 protein. The sample records approximately 610,000 distinct CDR3 sequences, roughly 15% being singletons. Source material: blood. All receptors derive from a woman in her forties with Graves' ophthalmopathy. The CDR3 runs from the conserved cysteine through the conserved F or W. A D gene is named only where the DNA matches it firmly. Size values are once, few and many counts, or a class for expanded clones, and some rows have none.

j_call clone_size d_call cdr3_length v_call cdr3_aa cdr3_nt
TRBJ2-4 . TRBD1 13 TRBV29-1 CSVAGTGINIQYF TGCAGCGTTGCCGGGACAGGGATAAACATTCAGTACTTC
TRBJ2-7 few . 14 TRBV27 CASSPSLGAHEQYF TGTGCCAGCTCACCCTCCCTGGGGGCCCACGAGCAGTACTTC
TRBJ1-2 many TRBD1 14 TRBV19 CASMGQGGTYGYTF TGTGCCAGTATGGGACAGGGTGGGACCTATGGCTACACCTTC
TRBJ2-7 once TRBD1 14 TRBV4-1 CASSQGDRVAEQYF TGCGCCAGCAGCCAAGGGGACAGGGTGGCCGAGCAGTACTTC
TRBJ2-5 many . 12 TRBV5-1 CASSTGRETQYF TGCGCCAGCAGCACAGGGAGGGAGACCCAGTACTTC
TRBJ2-6 many . 14 TRBV20-1 CSARQGSGANVLTF TGCAGTGCTAGACAGGGCTCTGGGGCCAACGTCCTGACTTTC
TRBJ2-7 . TRBD2 14 TRBV12-3/TRBV12-4 CASSRGGRGNEQYF TGTGCCAGCAGCCGCGGGGGGAGGGGGAACGAGCAGTACTTC
TRBJ2-7 many . 14 TRBV6-2/TRBV6-3 CASSYDETTYEQYF TGTGCCAGCAGTTACGATGAGACCACCTACGAGCAGTACTTC
TRBJ2-5 . TRBD2 16 TRBV25-1 CASSDTLAGEVETQYF TGTGCCAGCAGTGACACACTAGCGGGAGAAGTAGAGACCCAGTACTTC
TRBJ1-1 many . 11 TRBV29-1 CSSRTALEAFF TGCAGCTCTAGGACAGCACTTGAAGCTTTCTTT
TRBJ1-5 many TRBD1 15 TRBV28 CASSLYAGGNQPQHF TGTGCCAGCAGTTTATATGCAGGGGGAAATCAGCCCCAGCATTTT
TRBJ1-1 many . 12 TRBV6-2/TRBV6-3 CARGGTDSEAFF TGTGCCAGGGGGGGGACGGACAGTGAAGCTTTCTTT
TRBJ2-5 . TRBD2 15 TRBV12-3/TRBV12-4 CASSSAGSGGETQYF TGTGCCAGCAGTTCAGCAGGAAGCGGGGGAGAGACCCAGTACTTC
TRBJ1-1 . . 13 TRBV6-1 CASNRTPYTEAFF TGTGCCAGCAACCGGACACCCTACACTGAAGCTTTCTTT
TRBJ2-2 many TRBD2 16 TRBV6-1 CASSGLAGASTGELFF TGTGCCAGCAGTGGGCTAGCGGGAGCTAGCACCGGGGAGCTGTTTTTT
TRBJ1-1 many . 11 TRBV29-1 CSVDRRGRAFF TGCAGCGTTGATAGAAGGGGACGAGCTTTCTTT
TRBJ1-3 many . 15 TRBV10-3 CAISESTGLGNTIYF TGTGCCATCAGTGAATCGACAGGACTTGGAAACACCATATATTTT
TRBJ2-2 many . 17 TRBV5-4 CASSSSRGETNTGELFF TGTGCCAGCAGCTCCAGTAGAGGGGAAACGAACACCGGGGAGCTGTTTTTT
TRBJ2-7 . . 15 TRBV7-8 CASSLAAQSALRQYF TGTGCCAGCAGCTTAGCGGCGCAAAGCGCGTTACGGCAGTACTTC
TRBJ1-3 few . 14 TRBV28 CASSPLGFGNTIYF TGTGCCAGCAGCCCCCTGGGGTTTGGAAACACCATATATTTT
TRBJ2-2 many . 14 TRBV20-1 CSAHGLSNTGELFF TGCAGTGCCCACGGACTCTCGAACACCGGGGAGCTGTTTTTT
TRBJ2-5 . . 14 TRBV20-1 CSASYGRGQETQYF TGCAGTGCTAGCTATGGTCGAGGGCAAGAGACCCAGTACTTC
TRBJ2-7 many TRBD1 14 TRBV5-1 CASSLEGQRYEQYF TGCGCCAGCAGCTTGGAGGGACAGAGGTACGAGCAGTACTTC
TRBJ2-7 . TRBD1 16 TRBV28 CASSSTPHRGQREQYF TGTGCCAGCAGTTCAACCCCCCACAGGGGGCAGAGGGAGCAGTACTTC
TRBJ2-7 many TRBD1 15 TRBV5-5 CASSSQGAERDEQYF TGTGCCAGCAGCTCACAGGGGGCCGAGCGTGACGAGCAGTACTTC
TRBJ2-5 many TRBD1 12 TRBV29-1 CSVGDRVETQYF TGCAGCGTTGGAGACAGGGTTGAGACCCAGTACTTC
TRBJ1-1 many . 15 TRBV20-1 CSASPWDIGGTEAFF TGCAGTGCTAGCCCATGGGACATCGGTGGCACTGAAGCTTTCTTT
TRBJ2-5 many . 11 TRBV6-1 CASSDRVTQYF TGTGCCAGCAGTGACAGGGTGACCCAGTACTTC
TRBJ2-2 many . 16 TRBV9 CASSVTGGANTGELFF TGTGCCAGCAGCGTAACTGGGGGTGCGAACACCGGGGAGCTGTTTTTT
TRBJ2-7 many TRBD1 15 TRBV28 CASSTQGVGSYEQYF TGTGCCAGCAGTACACAGGGGGTAGGGTCCTACGAGCAGTACTTC
TRBJ1-1 . TRBD1 15 TRBV6-5 CASSWTGLGMTEAFF TGTGCCAGCAGTTGGACAGGGCTAGGGATGACTGAAGCTTTCTTT
TRBJ1-4 few TRBD1 14 TRBV4-2 CASSHGQGNELLFF TGTGCCAGCAGCCACGGACAGGGCAATGAATTGCTGTTTTTT
TRBJ1-1 many . 12 TRBV6-1 CARGQANTEAFF TGTGCCAGAGGGCAGGCGAACACTGAAGCTTTCTTT
TRBJ2-2 . TRBD1 15 TRBV19 CASAPGTGYTGELFF TGTGCCAGTGCTCCCGGGACAGGTTACACCGGGGAGCTGTTTTTT
TRBJ2-5 many . 12 TRBV5-1 CASSLGQSGQYF TGCGCCAGCAGCTTGGGTCAGTCGGGCCAGTACTTC
TRBJ1-6 few TRBD1 14 TRBV27 CASSLSGTGTPLHF TGTGCCAGCAGTCTCTCCGGGACAGGGACACCCCTCCACTTT
TRBJ2-2 many . 15 TRBV28 CASSKGGQTTGELFF TGTGCCAGCAGTAAAGGCGGACAGACAACCGGGGAGCTGTTTTTT
TRBJ2-6 many TRBD1 16 TRBV2 CASNGQGGPGANVLTF TGTGCCAGCAACGGACAGGGGGGCCCTGGGGCCAACGTCCTGACTTTC
TRBJ1-1 many . 12 TRBV12-3/TRBV12-4 CAIARQGNEAFF TGTGCCATTGCGAGGCAGGGTAATGAAGCTTTCTTT
TRBJ2-5 . TRBD2 15 TRBV29-1 CSVEGGGGSLVTQYF TGCAGCGTTGAAGGGGGTGGCGGGAGTTTGGTGACCCAGTACTTC
TRBJ1-1 many . 14 TRBV7-9 CASIGVGGNTEAFF TGTGCCAGCATAGGTGTAGGGGGGAACACTGAAGCTTTCTTT
TRBJ1-1 many . 17 TRBV12-3/TRBV12-4 CASSPSRQRYMNTEAFF TGTGCCAGCAGTCCCTCCAGGCAACGGTATATGAACACTGAAGCTTTCTTT
TRBJ1-1 . . 14 TRBV6-1 CASSHTAEGSEAFF TGTGCCAGCAGCCATACGGCGGAGGGTTCTGAAGCTTTCTTT
TRBJ2-5 many TRBD2 18 TRBV11-2 CASSLEPLGAGARETQYF TGTGCCAGCAGCTTAGAGCCCCTAGGGGCGGGAGCGAGAGAGACCCAGTACTTC
TRBJ1-2 few . 15 TRBV19 CASHLGPMAFTGYTF TGTGCCAGCCACTTGGGACCGATGGCGTTTACGGGCTACACCTTC
TRBJ2-1 many TRBD1 14 TRBV2 CASSARGLRNEQFF TGTGCCAGCAGCGCTAGGGGGCTGCGGAATGAGCAGTTCTTC
TRBJ1-5 many . 13 TRBV29-1 CSVRQDSNQPQHF TGCAGCGTACGACAGGATAGCAATCAGCCCCAGCATTTT
TRBJ1-2 many . 14 TRBV15 CATSRDPQNYGYTF TGTGCCACCAGCAGAGATCCCCAGAATTATGGCTACACCTTC
TRBJ2-7 many . 14 TRBV20-1 CSARDRDWGYEQYF TGCAGTGCTAGAGACCGGGACTGGGGCTACGAGCAGTACTTC